The rows below give T cell receptor beta chains drawn from one sample of a study of T cell responses to AZD1222 COVID-19 vaccine. TCRdb keeps only in-frame clones here, not all; method: immunoSEQ multiplex PCR. The sample records about 120,000 clones, 80% to 90% being singletons. Source: peripheral blood, taken on day 0 of AZD1222 vaccination. The receptors shown here come from an adult in good health. Each CDR3 is given with its conserved first and last residue. The D gene is left open where the match is weak. Some rows have no size entry. The others give once, few or many, or a class for an expanded clone.

D gene	clone size	V gene	J gene	CDR3 protein	CDR3 DNA
.	.	TRBV19	TRBJ2-7	CASSPGPYEQYF	TGTGCCAGTAGTCCGGGCCCCTACGAGCAGTACTTC
.	once	TRBV4-1	TRBJ2-1	CASSYRVVLRYNEQFF	TGCGCCAGCAGTTACAGGGTAGTCCTCCGATACAATGAGCAGTTCTTC
TRBD1	.	TRBV9	TRBJ1-6	CASSVASTGGPNSPLHF	TGTGCCAGCAGCGTAGCGAGCACAGGGGGGCCTAATTCACCCCTCCACTTT
TRBD1	.	TRBV5-1	TRBJ1-1	CASSVTGAGTEAFF	TGCGCCAGCAGCGTGACAGGGGCGGGGACTGAAGCTTTCTTT
.	.	TRBV13	TRBJ2-7	CASSFVWDRGYEQYF	TGTGCCAGCAGCTTCGTTTGGGACCGCGGGTACGAGCAGTACTTC
.	.	TRBV7-9	TRBJ1-1	CASSGGAMVTEAFF	TGTGCCAGCAGCGGTGGGGCTATGGTCACTGAAGCTTTCTTT
.	.	TRBV5-1	TRBJ2-1	CASTAVSYNEQFF	TGCGCCAGCACGGCGGTCTCCTACAATGAGCAGTTCTTC
TRBD2	once	TRBV28	TRBJ2-1	CASISGGLYNEQFF	TGTGCCAGCATTAGCGGGGGGTTATACAATGAGCAGTTCTTC
TRBD1	.	TRBV11-2	TRBJ2-1	CASSPRQGVYNEQFF	TGTGCCAGCAGCCCTAGACAGGGGGTTTACAATGAGCAGTTCTTC
.	.	TRBV6-4	TRBJ2-6	CASSESSDSGANVLTF	TGTGCCAGCAGTGAGTCTTCAGACTCTGGGGCCAACGTCCTGACTTTC
.	.	TRBV7-8	TRBJ2-3	CASSPQALSSPFFTDTQYF	TGTGCCAGCAGCCCGCAAGCGTTAAGCAGTCCATTCTTCACAGATACGCAGTATTTT
TRBD2	.	TRBV29-1	TRBJ2-1	CSVPGLAGGWSYNEQFF	TGCAGCGTCCCGGGACTAGCGGGAGGGTGGTCCTACAATGAGCAGTTCTTC
TRBD1	.	TRBV6-2/TRBV6-3	TRBJ2-1	CASSPYQDRGPEQFF	TGTGCCAGCAGTCCCTACCAGGACAGGGGCCCTGAGCAGTTCTTC
TRBD2	.	TRBV9	TRBJ2-3	CASSGGTSGLTDTQYF	TGTGCCAGCAGCGGCGGGACTAGCGGTTTGACAGATACGCAGTATTTT
.	.	TRBV15	TRBJ1-2	CATSRAPVGRLYGYTF	TGTGCCACCAGCAGAGCTCCCGTAGGGAGATTATATGGCTACACCTTC
TRBD2	.	TRBV7-2	TRBJ2-7	CASNGPPGTSSYEQYF	TGTGCCAGCAATGGACCCCCCGGGACTAGCTCCTACGAGCAGTACTTC
.	.	TRBV2	TRBJ2-5	CASSEPGTDQETQYF	TGTGCCAGCAGTGAACCCGGAACAGACCAAGAGACCCAGTACTTC
TRBD1	.	TRBV7-6	TRBJ2-5	CASSFRGRQETQYF	TGTGCCAGCAGCTTCAGGGGGCGTCAAGAGACCCAGTACTTC
.	.	TRBV29-1	TRBJ1-1	CSVSPGWGMNTEAFF	TGCAGCGTTTCCCCAGGTTGGGGCATGAACACTGAAGCTTTCTTT
.	.	TRBV28	TRBJ1-4	CASSPGFVGEKLFF	TGTGCCAGCAGCCCCGGGTTTGTGGGTGAAAAACTGTTTTTT
.	.	TRBV5-1	TRBJ1-6	CASSLEDDSPLHF	TGCGCCAGCAGCTTAGAGGATGATTCACCCCTCCACTTT
TRBD2	.	TRBV27	TRBJ2-2	CASSLYRLAGARGAVF	TGTGCCAGCAGTTTATATCGACTAGCGGGAGCCCGGGGAGCTGTTTTT
TRBD2	.	TRBV2	TRBJ2-3	CASSEVGLAGGVTDTQYF	TGTGCCAGCAGTGAGGTGGGACTAGCGGGAGGTGTCACAGATACGCAGTATTTT
.	.	TRBV12-3/TRBV12-4	TRBJ2-1	CASSLYSPNEQFF	TGTGCCAGCAGTTTATACAGCCCCAATGAGCAGTTCTTC
.	.	TRBV5-4	TRBJ2-3	CASSPGPTDTQYF	TGTGCCAGCAGCCCCGGGCCCACAGATACGCAGTATTTT
.	.	TRBV6-2/TRBV6-3	TRBJ2-5	CASSYSSTAQETQYF	TGTGCCAGCAGTTACTCGTCAACAGCCCAAGAGACCCAGTACTTC
.	.	TRBV5-8	TRBJ1-1	CASSLVGRRDTEAFF	TGTGCCAGCAGCTTGGTTGGCCGTAGGGACACTGAAGCTTTCTTT
.	few	TRBV5-1	TRBJ1-1	CASSLVGGRVLDTEAFF	TGCGCCAGCAGCTTGGTTGGGGGGCGGGTTTTGGACACTGAAGCTTTCTTT
.	.	TRBV6-2/TRBV6-3	TRBJ1-5	CASSSRDSINQPQHF	TGTGCCAGCAGTAGCCGGGACTCTATCAATCAGCCCCAGCATTTT
.	.	TRBV7-2	TRBJ2-3	CASSHRGTDTQYF	TGTGCCAGCAGCCATCGGGGCACAGATACGCAGTATTTT